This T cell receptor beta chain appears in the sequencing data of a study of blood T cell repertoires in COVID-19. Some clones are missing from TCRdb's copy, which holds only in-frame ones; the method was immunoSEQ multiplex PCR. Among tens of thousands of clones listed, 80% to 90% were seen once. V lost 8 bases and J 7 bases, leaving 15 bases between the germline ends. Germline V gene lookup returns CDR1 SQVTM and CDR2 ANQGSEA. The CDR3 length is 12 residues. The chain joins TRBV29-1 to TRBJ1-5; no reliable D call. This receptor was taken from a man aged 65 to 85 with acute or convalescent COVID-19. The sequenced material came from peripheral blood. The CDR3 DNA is TGCAGCTCACGAGGGTTCAGGCAGCCCCAGCATTTT. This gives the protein CSSRGFRQPQHF.